This paragraph reports one T cell receptor beta chain. The sample holds one count of this clone. No antigen is known for it. No qualities accompany the bases; no much larger clone lies one base away. Whole blood was collected in K2EDTA tubes by collaborating institutions according to the institutions' own protocols. For TCRbeta analysis, collaborators shipped samples in one of three forms: frozen whole blood, isolated PBMCs, or DNA extracted from either of those sample types. From a lookup of the germline V gene (reference sequence), CDR1 and CDR2 are LNHDA and SQIVND. Cut back by 1 base and 7 bases, the V and J ends lie 11 bases apart. From its cysteine to its phenylalanine, the CDR3 spans 14 amino acids. The only DNA kept is the CDR3, 42 bases in frame from the first base. The immunoSEQ Assay, a bias-controlled multiplex PCR, was used to amplify TCRbeta CDR3 regions from genomic DNA. On the authors' methods: The number of nucleated cells in each sample was estimated by amplification of reference gene primers within the assay. To quantify the absolute abundance of each unique TCRbeta CDR3 rearrangement, sequence reads were collapsed and filtered. For each sample, productive Simpson clonality was calculated as the square root of Simpson's diversity index across productive rearrangements. Drawn from immuneACCESS, this table holds only the in-frame rearrangements with V and J called that TCRdb kept. Clones are partly lost; checked studies trace under half to an unresolved V gene and leave the rest unexplained. V, J and clone size reflect that table, while D and trimming were determined from the DNA. This sample is represented by roughly 88,000 clones; about nine tenths of them were singletons. Of the sample, 3.9% falls within the top ten clones.

This sample was included in a study of blood T cell repertoires in COVID-19 (dated by TCRdb to 2018 to 2020). Describing the broader study: Collaborator samples came from the United States, Italy and Spain and covered acute and convalescent phases of COVID-19. The material from the prospective study consisted of cDNA or gDNA derived from T cells, B-cell-depleted T cells, or PBMCs. Deeply sampled blood TCRbeta repertoires from subjects exposed to, actively infected with, or recovered from COVID-19 were included in the dataset. The repertoires were released in a freely available public database meant as a resource for research on the immune response to SARS-CoV-2. The samples were drawn from the first 160 participants of the ongoing ImmuneRACE study and from 1,254 subjects provided by 6 global collaborators. Sample metadata almost always included a de-identified subject ID, COVID-19 status, age in years and sex. Where HLA class I and class II types were available, the types were taken from metadata supplied by the sample provider, not from assay-based typing. Paper-wide results and their limitations: Clinical and demographic metadata were provided uncurated, with the amount varying by source and participant.

The sequencing sample was made of peripheral blood. This receptor was identified in a woman in her forties or fifties in a cohort sampled during active COVID-19. The sequence links TRBV19 to TRBJ2-1; TRBD2 is perhaps the D gene, given 7 matching bases. The DNA sequence is given as TGTGCCAGTAGTATAGGGGGGCGGGAGAATGAGCAGTTCTTC. Its translation reads: CASSIGGRENEQFF. The full variable domain, completed from the reference TRBV19 and TRBJ2-1 proteins outside the CDR3, reads DGGITQSPKYLFRKEGQNVTLSCEQNLNHDAMYWYRQDPGQGLRLIYYSQIVNDFQKGDIAEGYSVSREKKESFPLTVTSAQKNPTAFYLCASSIGGRENEQFFGPGTRLTVL.